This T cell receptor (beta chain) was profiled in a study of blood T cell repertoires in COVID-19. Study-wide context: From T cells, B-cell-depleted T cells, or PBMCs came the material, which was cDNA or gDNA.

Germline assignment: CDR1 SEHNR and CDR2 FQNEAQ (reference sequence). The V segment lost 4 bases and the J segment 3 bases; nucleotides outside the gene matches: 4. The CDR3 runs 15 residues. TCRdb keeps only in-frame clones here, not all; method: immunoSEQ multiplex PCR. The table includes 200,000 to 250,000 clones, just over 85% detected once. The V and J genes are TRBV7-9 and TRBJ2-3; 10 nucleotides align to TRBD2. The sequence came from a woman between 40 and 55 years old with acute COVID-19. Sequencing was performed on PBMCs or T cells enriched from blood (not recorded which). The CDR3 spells CASSSRTSGTDTQYF. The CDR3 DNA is TGTGCCAGCAGCTCAAGGACTAGCGGTACAGATACGCAGTATTTT.